The clone carrying this TCR beta chain has ten or more counts. What it binds is unknown. Barcoded TCR alpha and TCR beta cDNA libraries with UMIs came from 5'RACE using constant-segment primers. TCRdb reprocessed the 5' RACE reads with MiXCR, giving one entry per CDR3 protein. The table records around 300,000 distinct CDR3 sequences, under 15% of them present only once. This sample was taken from a study of T-cell memory formation after mild COVID-19. Trimming cost V 5 bases and J 6 bases, with 7 bases left between them. The CDR3 has 12 residues. CDR1 SGHTA and CDR2 FQGNSA come from the germline V gene. Study-wide points: CD4+ clones that contracted lay mainly in CM and EM; CD8+ ones lay in EMRA. There was no confirmation that second-wave clones peaking on day 37 were SARS-CoV-2 specific.

V usage is TRBV7-2 and J usage is TRBJ2-2, with no clear D. Sample: PBMCs or a T cell subset sorted from them (not recorded which). The receptor was isolated from a man between 18 and 35 years old who had mild COVID-19 (a few samples of this study predate the infection). Cell type and time point are not known. CDR3 coding DNA: TGTGCCAGCAGCCTCAACTCCGGGGAGCTGTTTTTT. Its protein is CASSLNSGELFF.